The 10 T cell receptor beta chains in this list originate from one sample, sequenced in a study of control samples from healthy donors and cancer patients. Only in-frame clones appear in the TCRdb table, and some are missing; sequencing was by immunoSEQ multiplex PCR. Of over 100,000 clones listed, around nine tenths were seen once; the top ten hold about 3.4%. Sample: blood. The receptors stem from a man aged 45-65 years in good health.

The V gene is TRBV6-2 or TRBV6-3, the J gene TRBJ1-1, with no clear D. The CDR3 has 14 amino acids. The ends were cut back, 6 bases at V and 6 bases at J, with 17 bases in the middle. The V gene's germline CDR1 is MNHEY and CDR2 SVGEGT. In DNA, the CDR3 is TGTGCCAGCAGCAACATTAAGGGAGGCGCTGAAGCTTTCTTT. Translated: CASSNIKGGAEAFF.

The rearrangement joins TRBV5-8 to TRBJ1-2, with TRBD1 identical over 8 bases. The germline CDR1 and CDR2 sequences are SGHTS and YDEGEE. This CDR3 is built from 14 residues. The J segment lost 12 bases and the V segment lost 2 bases, leaving 12 bases of the junction unmatched. The CDR3 DNA sequence: TGTGCCAGCAGCTTCGTAAAGAGCAGGGGGCGCAACACCTTC. Encoded protein: CASSFVKSRGRNTF. Complete variable domain (other parts from reference TRBV5-8 and TRBJ1-2): EAGVTQSPTHLIKTRGQQATLRCSPISGHTSVYWYQQALGLGLQFLLWYDEGEERNRGNFPPRFSGRQFPNYSSELNVNALELEDSALYLCASSFVKSRGRNTFGSGTRLTVV.

The genes are TRBV5-5 and TRBJ1-3; 9 positions agree with TRBD1. Trimming took 0 bases from V and 0 from J; bases not matched to a gene: 10. The CDR3 is 19 amino acids. CDR1 is SGHKS, CDR2 YYEKEE, per germline (reference sequence). The CDR3 nucleotides are TGTGCCAGCAGCTTGGAATTGAGGGACAGGGTCGTCTCTGGAAACACCATATATTTT. Its translation: CASSLELRDRVVSGNTIYF.

The rearrangement joins TRBV11-2 to TRBJ2-4; the D gene could be TRBD1 or TRBD2 (5 bases each). The CDR3 length is 17 residues. The germline gives CDR1 SGHAT, CDR2 FQNNGV. Trimming took off 0 bases at V and 1 base at J, with 13 bases between the two ends. The CDR3 region is CASSLERWGFAKNIQYF. CDR3 DNA: TGTGCCAGCAGCTTAGAACGGTGGGGGTTCGCCAAAAACATTCAGTACTTC.

This clone appeared once. The chain joins TRBV19 to TRBJ2-1, with TRBD2 matching over 7 bases. The CDR3 contains 15 residues. Germline CDR1 is LNHDA and CDR2 is SQIVND (reference sequence). Unmatched junction bases numbered 6, after V lost 5 bases and J lost 2 bases. Written as DNA, the CDR3 is TGTGCCAGTAGTGCCCAGCGGGGCCCCTACAATGAGCAGTTCTTC. Translating gives CASSAQRGPYNEQFF.

Here the CDR3 reads CASSEQSGQTYEQYF. CDR3 bases: TGTGCCAGTAGTGAACAATCGGGACAAACTTACGAGCAGTACTTC. The chain combines TRBV19 with TRBJ2-7, with D perhaps matching TRBD1 (6 bases). There are 15 residues in the CDR3. V lost 5 bases and J lost 4, with 18 bases in between. Germline CDR1 and CDR2: LNHDA and SQIVND (reference sequence). The full variable domain, rest sourced from reference TRBV19 and TRBJ2-7, is DGGITQSPKYLFRKEGQNVTLSCEQNLNHDAMYWYRQDPGQGLRLIYYSQIVNDFQKGDIAEGYSVSREKKESFPLTVTSAQKNPTAFYLCASSEQSGQTYEQYFGPGTRLTVT.

The chain combines TRBV3-1 (or the pseudogene TRBV3-2) with TRBJ2-3, with D possibly TRBD2 on 5 matching bases. With 4 bases removed from V and 3 bases from J, the gap between germline ends came to 14 bases. This CDR3 has 15 amino acids. Germline CDR1 and CDR2: LGHDT and YNNKEL (reference sequence). The DNA for the CDR3 is TGTGCCAGCAGCCCGACGGGATTCCGGACAGATACGCAGTATTTT. Residues: CASSPTGFRTDTQYF.

This chain links TRBV7-2 with TRBJ1-4, with D maybe TRBD1 (6 bases). The CDR3 contains 15 residues. Germline V lookup: CDR1 SGHTA, CDR2 FQGNSA. The V gene lost 1 base and the J gene lost 3 bases, with 9 bases spanning the gap. The CDR3 nucleotides read TGTGCCAGCAGCTTAGGGGGGGCTGCTAATGAAAAACTGTTTTTT. This translates into CASSLGGAANEKLFF.

The V call is TRBV10-3, the J call TRBJ2-7; D unclear. This CDR3 is 12 amino acids long. Germline V gene data show CDR1 as ENHRY and CDR2 as SYGVKD. Trimming removed 2 bases at V and 3 bases at J, with 5 bases between. In DNA form, the CDR3 reads TGTGCCATCAGTGAGCGGAACTACGAGCAGTACTTC. This gives the protein CAISERNYEQYF.

V usage is TRBV28 and J usage is TRBJ2-7; no reliable D call. V was clipped by 0 bases and J by 0 bases, with 15 bases between them. CDR1 and CDR2 (germline): MDHEN, SYDVKM. This CDR3 comprises 17 residues. The CDR3 spells CASSLWLDTQTSYEQYF. DNA for the CDR3: TGTGCCAGCAGTTTATGGTTAGACACCCAAACCTCCTACGAGCAGTACTTC.